This entry is about one T cell receptor beta chain. Which antigen it targets is not known. No base-level quality is on record; no much larger clone is a single base apart. The record originates from a study of brain T cells in children with intractable seizures (dated by TCRdb to the early 2020s). Some background on the complete study: Resected brain tissue from about 50 pediatric epilepsy surgery cases was first screened for immune gene transcripts using a NanoString immunology panel. About 70% of the 12 selected surgery cases also had pre-surgery blood sequenced, which left four cases with brain tissue only.

The meaning of the sample's time point label: blood from clinic visit 5 months post-surgery; TSC patient then seizure free. The surgery cases that showed the highest brain T cell transcript signatures were chosen for TCR beta chain sequencing of brain tissue, and of blood when it was available. Before surgery, the patients had been given at least one anti-epileptic drug. TCR-sequenced patients were children with drug-resistant epilepsy due to tuberous sclerosis complex, focal cortical dysplasia, Rasmussen encephalitis or hemimegalencephaly. The Monarch genomic DNA purification kit was used to extract bulk genomic DNA from unsorted brain tissue and whole blood. The CDR3 contains 13 residues, cysteine and phenylalanine counted. The sequence is cut down to CDR3 DNA, 39 bases in frame from base 1. V gives up 4 bases and J gives up 4 bases, and the segment between their germline ends measures 8 bases. From the germline V gene, CDR1 is SGHAT and CDR2 is FQNNGV.

The immunoSEQ assay was applied to genomic DNA to generate the TCR beta chain sequences. In the paper's pipeline: CDR3 sequences that did not begin with the conserved framework cysteine at position 104 were removed by hand. To get clonality, the normalized Shannon's Diversity Index was subtracted from one, giving values from 0 (maximal diversity) to 1 (oligoclonal). Chi-squared comparison-of-proportions tests assessed whether the same CDR3 differed in frequency between samples, such as brain versus blood. Public clonotypes were found by searching immuneACCESS, and the VDJdb browser was used to assess similarity to known antiviral clonotypes. TCRdb mirrors the immuneACCESS table, restricted to in-frame sequences. Some clones are absent from its copies; in checked studies, under half trace to an unresolved V gene, and the reason for the others is unknown. V, J and clone size are those of that table, while D and trimming were read from the DNA. The sample table holds 340,000 or so clones, of which 85% to 95% were seen once. The ten biggest clones cover 5.5% to 6% of the sample.

Results the study describes overall, beyond this receptor: Viral specificity was inferred only from CDR3 sequence similarity, and patients' HCMV serostatus was unknown. Because sequencing depth differed between pre- and post-surgery blood, the absence of clones from the pre-surgery sample may reflect undersampling.

In this chain, TRBV11-2 is recombined with TRBJ2-4; confidence is insufficient to name the D gene. This sequence was found in a boy younger than two with tuberous sclerosis and intractable seizures. The sample consisted of peripheral blood, taken around 5 months after surgery. The DNA sequence is given as TGTGCCAGCAGCTACCTACCAAAAAACATTCAGTACTTC. It translates to CASSYLPKNIQYF.